This TCR beta chain was identified in a study of identical twins. Note on this clonotype: Antigen specificity is unknown.

Each cDNA held unique molecular identifiers, and template switching gave it a universal primer site. MiXCR was run by TCRdb on the 5' RACE reads, yielding one entry per CDR3 protein. This table holds fewer than 350,000 distinct CDR3 sequences, 6.5% to 9.5% found once. Regarding the study as a whole: With beta out-of-frame sequences, excess sharing by twins was weaker.

This CDR3 region has 15 residues. V shed 1 base and J shed 4 bases, with 13 bases lying between them. Looked up from germline, CDR1 is SGHDN and CDR2 is FVKESK. The same specimen was also included in a second study, on yellow fever vaccine responses in identical twins.

J is TRBJ1-1 and V is TRBV14; D unclear. What was sequenced was memory (CD45RO+) T cells sorted from blood. The sequence was obtained from a young woman in good health. Written as DNA, the CDR3 is TGTGCCAGCAGCCAAGGGTCGTCGGTGGGCACTGAAGCTTTCTTT. It specifies CASSQGSSVGTEAFF.